A single sample gave rise to the 28 T cell receptor beta chains below, sequenced in a study of blood T cell repertoires in COVID-19. Sequencing was performed with immunoSEQ multiplex PCR; in TCRdb, only in-frame clones are kept and a portion is missing. The sample records over 70,000 clones, nearly 90% being singletons. What was sequenced was peripheral blood. All receptors come from a woman over 75 with active or convalescent COVID-19.

The chain has TRBV6-2 or TRBV6-3 and TRBJ2-1; 12 bases agree with TRBD2. The V gene end was trimmed by 2 bases and the J gene end by 7 bases; junction bases not matched to a gene: 9. This CDR3 comprises 17 residues. CDR1 and CDR2 (germline): MNHEY, SVGEGT. CDR3 DNA: TGTGCCAGCAGTTACGAAGTGCTAGCGGGAGGGGGAAATGAGCAGTTCTTC. It translates to CASSYEVLAGGGNEQFF.

The chain uses TRBV6-1 and TRBJ2-1; 7 positions agree with TRBD1. This CDR3 is built from 17 residues. Germline V gives CDR1 MNHNS, CDR2 SASEGT. The ends lost 0 bases at V and 4 bases at J; junction bases unmatched: 9. Here the CDR3 reads CASSEAGSGGQYNEQFF. CDR3 DNA sequence: TGTGCCAGCAGTGAAGCGGGGTCAGGGGGTCAATACAATGAGCAGTTCTTC.

The chain has TRBV9 and TRBJ2-1; tentatively, D is TRBD1 (6 bases). The CDR3 sequence is 16 residues long. The V gene's germline CDR1 is SGDLS and CDR2 YYNGEE. With 3 bases removed from V and 0 bases from J, the gap between germline ends came to 13 bases. CDR3 nucleotides: TGTGCCAGCAGCGCTCTAATAGGGGGCTCCTACAATGAGCAGTTCTTC. This sequence encodes CASSALIGGSYNEQFF.

The CDR3 loop is CASSEAQAYSNQPQHF. CDR3 sequence (DNA): TGTGCCAGCAGTGAAGCGCAGGCTTATAGCAATCAGCCCCAGCATTTT. The chain combines TRBV6-1 with TRBJ1-5; D unclear. The CDR3 consists of 16 residues. V lost 0 bases, J lost 0 bases, and 9 bases lay in between. Germline V gene lookup returns CDR1 MNHNS and CDR2 SASEGT.

This chain joins TRBV28 and TRBJ2-1; tentatively, D is TRBD1 (5 bases). With 3 bases removed from V and 7 bases from J, the gap between germline ends came to 10 bases. This CDR3 spans 13 amino acids. The germline V gene has CDR1 MDHEN and CDR2 SYDVKM. DNA of the CDR3: TGTGCCAGCAGTTTGTCAGGGCTGAATGAGCAGTTCTTC. It encodes CASSLSGLNEQFF.

This clone appeared a few times. This chain joins TRBV28 and TRBJ2-7; 8 positions match TRBD2. The V gene's germline CDR1 is MDHEN and CDR2 SYDVKM. The V segment lost 6 bases and the J segment 5 bases; nucleotides outside the gene matches: 15. The length of the CDR3 is 16 residues. CDR3 sequence reads: CASSPPGLGRGHEQYF. The CDR3 nucleotides are TGTGCCAGCAGCCCTCCGGGACTAGGAAGAGGCCACGAGCAGTACTTC.

In this sample, this clone turned up once. The gene calls are TRBV7-2 and TRBJ1-2, with unresolved D. Between the trimmed V and J ends, which lost 5 bases and 8 bases, there was a span of 24 bases. The CDR3 spans 16 residues. Germline V CDR1 and CDR2: SGHTA, FQGNSA. For the CDR3, the DNA is TGTGCCAGCAGCCCTCTCTTAACCCTGAGCTGGTTGGGCTACACCTTC. Translation gives CASSPLLTLSWLGYTF.

The chain recombines TRBV19 with TRBJ1-4; no clear D gene. V was cut by 3 bases and J by 3 bases, with 8 bases left in between. CDR3 length: 14 amino acids. The germline CDR1 and CDR2 sequences are LNHDA and SQIVND (reference sequence). In DNA form, the CDR3 reads TGTGCCAGTAGTATCCGCGGTTCTAATGAAAAACTGTTTTTT. Amino acid sequence: CASSIRGSNEKLFF.

This clone was recorded once. CDR3 nucleotide sequence: TGTGCCAGCTCTTCCTCGAGCGGGAGGACGCAGTTCTTC. The encoded protein is CASSSSSGRTQFF. This rearrangement joins TRBV27 to TRBJ2-1; TRBD2 aligns across 9 bases. J was trimmed by 12 bases and V by 8 bases; bases with no gene match: 11. The CDR3 is 13 amino acids. CDR1 is MNHEY and CDR2 is SMNVEV in the germline V gene (reference sequence).

The rearrangement joins TRBV7-2 to TRBJ1-1; D is possibly TRBD1 (6 bases). This CDR3 spans 15 amino acids. Germline assignment: CDR1 SGHTA and CDR2 FQGNSA. Trimming took 1 base from V and 1 from J, leaving 10 bases between them. The CDR3 reads CASSLDSGQNTEAFF. As DNA, the CDR3 is TGTGCCAGCAGCTTAGATTCGGGACAGAACACTGAAGCTTTCTTT. Filled out from reference TRBV7-2 and TRBJ1-1, the complete variable domain reads GAGVSQSPSNKVTEKGKDVELRCDPISGHTALYWYRQSLGQGLEFLIYFQGNSAPDKSGLPSDRFSAERTGGSVSTLTIQRTQQEDSAVYLCASSLDSGQNTEAFFGQGTRLTVV.

The rearrangement links TRBV25-1 to TRBJ1-4, with D possibly matching TRBD1 (5 bases). V was trimmed by 1 base and J by 5 bases, leaving 8 bases between them. Germline CDR1 is MGHDK and CDR2 is SYGVNS. There are 14 residues in the CDR3. CDR3 DNA: TGTGCCAGCAGTGAATTCCGGGGGAATGAAAAACTGTTTTTT. It yields the protein CASSEFRGNEKLFF.

This clone is a singleton in its sample. This chain connects TRBV7-8 to TRBJ2-5; tentatively, D is TRBD2 (6 bases). Trimming cost V 1 base and J 5 bases, with 11 bases left between them. The CDR3 has 14 residues. The germline V gene has CDR1 SGHVS and CDR2 FQNEAQ. DNA of the CDR3: TGTGCCAGCAGCTTAGGTCTCCGGGGGGAGACCCAGTACTTC. As protein: CASSLGLRGETQYF.

The V call is TRBV14, the J call TRBJ2-5; maybe TRBD2 (5 bases). V was clipped by 2 bases and J by 3 bases, with 16 bases between them. Per germline, CDR1 SGHDN and CDR2 FVKESK. This CDR3 is 16 amino acids long. The CDR3 reads CASSQLPVSSEETQYF. The CDR3 region has the DNA TGTGCCAGCAGCCAACTCCCCGTGAGTAGCGAAGAGACCCAGTACTTC.

This clone has a handful of counts. The V and J genes are TRBV9 and TRBJ2-3, with 16 positions matching TRBD2. This CDR3 is 20 amino acids long. Germline V lookup: CDR1 SGDLS, CDR2 YYNGEE. V shed 4 bases and J 0 bases; nucleotides not matched to a gene: 11. In DNA, the CDR3 is TGTGCCAGCAGCCCGAGAATCCCGGGACTAGCGGGAGGGAGCACAGATACGCAGTATTTT. Its translation: CASSPRIPGLAGGSTDTQYF.

The chain couples TRBV19 to TRBJ2-1; TRBD2 agrees at 13 bases. The J segment lost 5 bases and the V segment lost 6 bases, leaving 13 bases of the junction unmatched. Germline V CDR1 and CDR2: LNHDA, SQIVND (reference sequence). The CDR3 is 18 residues long. CDR3 residues: CASSRDRGLAGLNNEQFF. CDR3 DNA sequence: TGTGCCAGTAGCCGGGACAGGGGACTAGCGGGGCTAAACAATGAGCAGTTCTTC. The full variable domain, with the rest looked up from reference TRBV19 and TRBJ2-1, is DGGITQSPKYLFRKEGQNVTLSCEQNLNHDAMYWYRQDPGQGLRLIYYSQIVNDFQKGDIAEGYSVSREKKESFPLTVTSAQKNPTAFYLCASSRDRGLAGLNNEQFFGPGTRLTVL.

The count of this clone is one. This chain links TRBV7-9 with TRBJ1-5, with D possibly TRBD1 on 5 matching bases. The CDR3 runs 16 residues. Trimming stripped 5 bases from V and 0 bases from J, with 14 bases between. The germline V gene has CDR1 SEHNR and CDR2 FQNEAQ (reference sequence). This chain's CDR3 is CASSPTTGFSNQPQHF. CDR3 DNA sequence: TGTGCCAGCAGCCCTACAACAGGTTTTAGCAATCAGCCCCAGCATTTT.

The chain links TRBV30 to TRBJ2-1, with D uncertain. This CDR3 is 10 amino acids long. Germline loops: CDR1 GTSNPN, CDR2 SVGIG (reference sequence). The V end lost 5 bases, the J end lost 16 bases, and 15 bases lay between the germline ends. CDR3 nucleotide sequence: TGTGCCTGGGGTAACAATGAGCGTTTCTTC. Translated: CAWGNNERFF.

The chain links TRBV6-1 to TRBJ1-1, with TRBD1 matching 7 bases. This CDR3 has 15 amino acids. Germline V gives CDR1 MNHNS, CDR2 SASEGT. V was pared by 3 bases and J by 5 bases, with 9 bases of the junction left unmatched. CDR3 protein: CASSDDRGLGTEAFF. In DNA, the CDR3 is TGTGCCAGCAGTGATGATAGGGGGCTGGGAACTGAAGCTTTCTTT.

The count of this clone is one. This chain uses TRBV7-3 with TRBJ1-3; D unclear. The germline gives CDR1 SGHTA, CDR2 FQGTGA. This CDR3 is built from 16 residues. V lost 3 bases and J lost 7, with 19 bases in between. CDR3 amino acids: CASSFIRGKGMNTIYF. CDR3 in DNA: TGTGCCAGCAGCTTCATCCGGGGAAAAGGCATGAACACCATATATTTT.

This rearrangement joins TRBV5-4 to TRBJ2-7, with TRBD1 matching 9 bases. The CDR3 has 15 amino acids. The germline V gene encodes CDR1 SGHNT and CDR2 YYREEE (reference sequence). V gave up 4 bases and J gave up 5 bases; unmatched junction bases: 10. The CDR3 DNA reads as TGTGCCAGCAGCCCCAGACAGGGGGGAGCGGACGAGCAGTACTTC. This gives the protein CASSPRQGGADEQYF.

This clone was found once. The rearrangement joins TRBV27 to TRBJ2-7, with D possibly matching TRBD1 (6 bases). The germline V and J ends were trimmed by 5 bases and 2 bases, with 13 bases remaining between them. CDR1 and CDR2 from the germline V gene are MNHEY and SMNVEV (reference sequence). The CDR3 has 14 residues. The CDR3 region is CASSALDSPYEQYF. The CDR3 bases are TGTGCCAGCAGTGCTTTGGACAGCCCCTACGAGCAGTACTTC.

This clone has a single count. The rearrangement links TRBV18 to TRBJ2-7, with D tentatively TRBD1 (5 bases). Looked up from germline, CDR1 is KGHSH and CDR2 is LQKENI. V lost 5 bases and J lost 5, with 10 bases in between. The CDR3 runs 12 residues. The CDR3 DNA follows: TGTGCCAGCTCATCCACGACAGACGAGCAGTACTTC. It encodes CASSSTTDEQYF.

The rearrangement joins TRBV7-2 to TRBJ2-1; TRBD2 matches at 8 bases. J gave up 9 bases and V 1 base, and 5 bases lay outside the gene matches. The germline V gene encodes CDR1 SGHTA and CDR2 FQGNSA. The CDR3 is 14 amino acids. The DNA for the CDR3 is TGTGCCAGCAGCTTAGGGCCAGCGGGGGTTGAGCAGTTCTTC. This sequence encodes CASSLGPAGVEQFF.

The chain couples TRBV28 to TRBJ1-3; 9 nucleotides line up with TRBD1. Germline V gene data show CDR1 as MDHEN and CDR2 as SYDVKM. The junction had 11 bases not matched to a gene; V was cut back by 6 bases and J by 2 bases. CDR3 size: 17 residues. The CDR3, as DNA: TGTGCCAGCAGGGAAACGACAGGGGGGTTAACTGGAAACACCATATATTTT. Amino acid sequence: CASRETTGGLTGNTIYF.

This chain joins TRBV9 and TRBJ1-2; 7 bases match TRBD1. The CDR3 is 14 residues long. The V gene end was trimmed by 3 bases and the J gene end by 4 bases; junction bases not matched to a gene: 6. The germline CDR1 and CDR2 sequences are SGDLS and YYNGEE. The CDR3 DNA is TGTGCCAGCAGCGGGACAGGAAGGAGCTATGGCTACACCTTC. Translating it yields CASSGTGRSYGYTF.

This chain connects TRBV6-6 to TRBJ1-5, with D possibly TRBD1 on 5 matching bases. Germline loops: CDR1 MNHNY, CDR2 SVGAGI (reference sequence). Trimming stripped 1 base from V and 0 bases from J, with 7 bases between. CDR3 size: 15 residues. CDR3 coding DNA: TGTGCCAGCAGTTACTTCGGGGGTAGCAATCAGCCCCAGCATTTT. This encodes CASSYFGGSNQPQHF.

The chain recombines TRBV28 with TRBJ1-4; 8 bases fit TRBD1. V lost 9 bases to trimming and J lost 9 bases; unmatched junction nucleotides: 9. Germline values: CDR1 MDHEN, CDR2 SYDVKM. This CDR3 is built from 13 residues. CDR3 DNA sequence: TGTGCCAGTAGGACAGGGACCTTGAAAAAACTGTTTTTT. Translated, it gives CASRTGTLKKLFF.

The V and J genes are TRBV9 and TRBJ1-3, with 7 bases fitting TRBD1. Germline CDR1 is SGDLS and CDR2 is YYNGEE. The CDR3 contains 16 residues. V was clipped by 4 bases and J by 0 bases; unmatched bases: 7. The CDR3 sequence is CASSPRQGNSGNTIYF. In nucleotides, the CDR3 is TGTGCCAGCAGCCCCAGACAGGGAAACTCTGGAAACACCATATATTTT.